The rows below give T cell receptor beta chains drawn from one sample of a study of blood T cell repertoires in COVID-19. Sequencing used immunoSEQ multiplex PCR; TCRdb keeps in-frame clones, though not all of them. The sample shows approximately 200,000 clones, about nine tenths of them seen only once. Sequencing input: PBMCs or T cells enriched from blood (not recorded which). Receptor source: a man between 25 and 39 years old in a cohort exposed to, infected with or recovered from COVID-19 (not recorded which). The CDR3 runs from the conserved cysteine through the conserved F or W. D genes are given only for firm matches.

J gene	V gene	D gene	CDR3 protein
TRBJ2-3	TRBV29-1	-	CSVAQSSDTDTQYF
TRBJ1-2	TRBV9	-	CASSEARVGDYGYTF
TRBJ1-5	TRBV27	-	CANQCNQPQHF
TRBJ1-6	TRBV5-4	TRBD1	CASSLDRGYNSPLHF
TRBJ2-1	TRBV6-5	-	CASSYERPLLGNEQFF
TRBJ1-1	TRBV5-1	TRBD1	CASSPLQGRDTEAFF
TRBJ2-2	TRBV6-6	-	CASSPSRGGSNTGELFF
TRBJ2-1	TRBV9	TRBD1	CASSEDRVGNEQFF
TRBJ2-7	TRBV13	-	CASSPQGLGSEQYF
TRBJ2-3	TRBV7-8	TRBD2	CASSKGLAGVTDTQYF